This T cell receptor (beta chain) was captured by sequencing in a study of regulatory T cells in long-lasting Graves disease. Study information: Antithyroid drugs had been taken by newly diagnosed Graves' patients for under 3 months.

Through Arm-PCR of CDR3 regions and iRepertoire HTBI primers, TCR beta libraries were built. TCRdb re-called the multiplex PCR reads through MiXCR, storing one row per CDR3 protein. The repertoire includes more than 450,000 distinct CDR3 sequences, 16% of them detected once, and roughly an eighth sits in the top ten. The CDR3 contains 15 residues. Germline values: CDR1 ENHRY, CDR2 SYGVKD. Trimming took 10 bases from V and 3 from J; bases not matched to a gene: 15. Time point of the sample: newly diagnosed GD, antithyroid drugs for less than 3 months. RNA extracted from PBMCs served as the sequencing template. This sample also appeared in a second study, on T cells in Graves' hyperthyroidism and ophthalmopathy.

This specimen was peripheral blood mononuclear cells (PBMCs), taken at new diagnosis, from a patient treated with antithyroid drugs. The clonotype was recovered from a man aged 35 to 55 with Graves disease. The chain is built from TRBV10-3 and TRBJ2-7, with TRBD2 identical over 7 bases. The CDR3 reads CATLNREARNYEQYF. For the CDR3, the DNA is TGTGCCACCCTAAATCGGGAGGCCCGAAACTACGAGCAGTACTTC.